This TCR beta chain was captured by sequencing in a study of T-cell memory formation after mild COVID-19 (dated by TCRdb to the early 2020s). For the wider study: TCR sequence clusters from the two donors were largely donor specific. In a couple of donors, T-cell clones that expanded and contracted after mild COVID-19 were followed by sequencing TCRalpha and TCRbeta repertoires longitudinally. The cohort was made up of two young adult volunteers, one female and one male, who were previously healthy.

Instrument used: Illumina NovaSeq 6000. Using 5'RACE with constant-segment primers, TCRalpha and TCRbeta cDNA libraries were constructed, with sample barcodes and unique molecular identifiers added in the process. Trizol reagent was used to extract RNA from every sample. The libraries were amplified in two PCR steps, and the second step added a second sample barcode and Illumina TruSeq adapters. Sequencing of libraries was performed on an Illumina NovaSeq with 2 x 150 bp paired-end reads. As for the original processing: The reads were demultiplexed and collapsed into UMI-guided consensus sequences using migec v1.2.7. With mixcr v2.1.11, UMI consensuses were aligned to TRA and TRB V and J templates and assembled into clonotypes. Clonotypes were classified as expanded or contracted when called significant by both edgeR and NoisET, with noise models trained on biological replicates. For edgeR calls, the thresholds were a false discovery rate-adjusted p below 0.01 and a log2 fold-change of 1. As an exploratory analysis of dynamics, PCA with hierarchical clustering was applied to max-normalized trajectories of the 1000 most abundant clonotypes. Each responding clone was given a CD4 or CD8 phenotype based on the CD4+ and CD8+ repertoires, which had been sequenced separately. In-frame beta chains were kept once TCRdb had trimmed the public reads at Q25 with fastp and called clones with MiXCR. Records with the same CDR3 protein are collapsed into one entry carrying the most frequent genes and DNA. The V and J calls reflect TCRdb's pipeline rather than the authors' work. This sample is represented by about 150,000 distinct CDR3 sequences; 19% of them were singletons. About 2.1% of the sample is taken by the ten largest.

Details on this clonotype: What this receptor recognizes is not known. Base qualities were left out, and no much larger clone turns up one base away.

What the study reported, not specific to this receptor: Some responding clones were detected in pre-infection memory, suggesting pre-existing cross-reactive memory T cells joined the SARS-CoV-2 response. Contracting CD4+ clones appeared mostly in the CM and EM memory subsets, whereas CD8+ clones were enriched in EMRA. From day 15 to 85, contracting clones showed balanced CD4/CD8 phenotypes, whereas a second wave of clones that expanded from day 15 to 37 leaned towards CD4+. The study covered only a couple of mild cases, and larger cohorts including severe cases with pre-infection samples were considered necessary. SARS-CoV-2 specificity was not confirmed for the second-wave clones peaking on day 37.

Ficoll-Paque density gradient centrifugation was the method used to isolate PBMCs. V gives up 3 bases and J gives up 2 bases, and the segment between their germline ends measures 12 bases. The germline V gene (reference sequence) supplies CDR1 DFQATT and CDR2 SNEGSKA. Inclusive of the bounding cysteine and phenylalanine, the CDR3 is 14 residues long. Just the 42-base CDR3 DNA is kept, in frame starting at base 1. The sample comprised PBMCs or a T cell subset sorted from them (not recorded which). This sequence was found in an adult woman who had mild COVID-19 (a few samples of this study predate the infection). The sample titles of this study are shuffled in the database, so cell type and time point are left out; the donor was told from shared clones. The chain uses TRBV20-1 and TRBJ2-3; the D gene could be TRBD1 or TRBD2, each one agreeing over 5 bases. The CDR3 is CSASSGAHTDTQYF. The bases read TGCAGTGCTAGTTCCGGGGCCCACACAGATACGCAGTATTTT.